Listed here is a single TCR beta chain. CDR1 and CDR2 from the germline V gene are WNHNN and SYGVQD (reference sequence). With 8 bases clipped from V and 2 bases from J, the junction kept 10 bases outside the gene matches. This CDR3 has 15 residues. These data belong to a study of blood T cell repertoires in COVID-19. Across the study: COVID-19 samples collected from the United States, Italy and Spain covered acute and convalescent phases.

Per the study methods: Reference gene primer amplification yielded estimated nucleated cell counts. Sequencing was performed with immunoSEQ multiplex PCR; in TCRdb, only in-frame clones are kept and a portion is missing. That table is the source of V, J and clone size, and D and trimming were worked out from the DNA. The table records about 68,000 clones, 70% to 90% of them present only once. V is TRBV10-1 and J is TRBJ2-3; 7 nucleotides match TRBD2. Specimen: peripheral blood. The sequence derives from a man aged 50-60 years with acute or convalescent COVID-19. The CDR3 DNA sequence: TGCGCCAGCTCACGGGACTACGTAACCACAGATACGCAGTATTTT. It encodes CASSRDYVTTDTQYF.